Listed here is a single T cell receptor beta chain. In terms of age and location, participants ranged from roughly 18 to 100 years and lived in approximately 24 US areas. Recovered Cohort 3 donors showed two negative PCRs, clearance, or symptom resolution. V lost 3 bases and J lost 1, with 15 bases in between. The germline V gene has CDR1 SNHLY and CDR2 FYNNEI. CDR3 length equals 16 residues. The sample originates from a study of blood T cell repertoires in COVID-19. Study context: COVID-19 samples collected from the United States, Italy and Spain covered acute and convalescent phases.

In the original analysis: Estimation of nucleated cell counts was performed using reference gene primer amplification. Method: immunoSEQ multiplex PCR; TCRdb's copy keeps in-frame clones and lacks some. That table gives V, J and clone size, and the DNA gave D and trimming. The sample gives hundreds of thousands of clones, around 91% of which show up once; approximately 8.8% is in the top ten. The TCR was taken from a woman between 40 and 55 years old who had recovered from COVID-19. This chain connects TRBV2 to TRBJ2-5, with D maybe TRBD2 (6 bases). What was sequenced was PBMCs or T cells enriched from blood (not recorded which). The CDR3 bases are TGTGCCAGCAGTGACTGGGGGACTCCCATCCAAGAGACCCAGTACTTC. Amino acids: CASSDWGTPIQETQYF.